This T cell receptor beta chain was found in a study of cytomegalovirus exposure and HLA in healthy donors. CDR3 length: 15 amino acids. Trimming left V 1 base short and J 3 bases short, with 12 bases between. The V gene's germline CDR1 is MGHRA and CDR2 YSYEKL. This PCR relied on a set of 60 Vbeta primers and 13 Jbeta primers. Assay used: immunoSEQ multiplex PCR; TCRdb lists only in-frame clones, some missing. The sample includes 200,000 or so clones, almost 85% seen only once; the top ten take 0.25% to 0.3%. The clonotype was recovered from a boy between 10 and 17 years old in good health and CMV-seronegative. V gene TRBV4-1 combines with J gene TRBJ1-1; no reliable D call. The sequenced sample consisted of PBMCs. The CDR3 DNA is TGCGCCAGCAGCCAAGTGTGGCGGAGGTACACTGAAGCTTTCTTT. Translated, it gives CASSQVWRRYTEAFF.